The rows below give T cell receptor beta chains drawn from one sample of a study of early T cells in non-severe SARS-CoV-2 infection. Using its own MiXCR run on the 5' RACE reads, TCRdb lists one record per CDR3 protein. The repertoire includes 60,000 or so distinct CDR3 sequences, roughly 12% of them detected once, and 1.3% to 1.5% sits in the top ten. The source material was whole blood, sampled at baseline. These receptors were obtained from an adult who was a healthcare worker with PCR-confirmed SARS-CoV-2 infection or an uninfected control (not recorded which). Each CDR3 is given with its conserved first and last residue. Each record gives: J gene, V gene, CDR3 length, D gene, clone size, CDR3 DNA, CDR3 protein. D genes are given only for firm matches. The listing skips clone size in some rows; elsewhere it reads once, few, many or a size class.

j_gene: TRBJ2-1; v_gene: TRBV7-9; len: 15; d_gene: NA; abundance: NA; CDR3nt: TGTGCCAGCAGCTTAGTTGGCAGGTGGTACAATGAGCAGTTCTTC; CDR3aa: CASSLVGRWYNEQFF
j_gene: TRBJ2-7; v_gene: TRBV7-6; len: 13; d_gene: NA; abundance: NA; CDR3nt: TGTGCCAGCAGCTTACGGGATCTCGGCGAGCAGTACTTC; CDR3aa: CASSLRDLGEQYF
j_gene: TRBJ2-4; v_gene: TRBV6-1; len: 16; d_gene: NA; abundance: NA; CDR3nt: TGTGCCAGCAGAACCGGGACAACCATAGCCAAAAACATTCAGTACTTC; CDR3aa: CASRTGTTIAKNIQYF
j_gene: TRBJ2-7; v_gene: TRBV7-2; len: 14; d_gene: TRBD2; abundance: many; CDR3nt: TGTGCCAGCAGCTTGACTAGCGGGGCCTACGAGCAGTACTTC; CDR3aa: CASSLTSGAYEQYF
j_gene: TRBJ1-6; v_gene: TRBV7-8; len: 14; d_gene: TRBD1; abundance: many; CDR3nt: TGTGCCAGCAGCTTGACAGGGAACAATTCACCCCTCCACTTT; CDR3aa: CASSLTGNNSPLHF
j_gene: TRBJ1-4; v_gene: TRBV5-1; len: 15; d_gene: NA; abundance: NA; CDR3nt: TGCGCCAGCAGCTCCGGGACACCAACTAATGAAAAACTGTTTTTT; CDR3aa: CASSSGTPTNEKLFF
j_gene: TRBJ2-5; v_gene: TRBV28; len: 14; d_gene: NA; abundance: many; CDR3nt: TGTGCCAGCAGCCCAATGGCGTTACGAGAGACCCAGTACTTC; CDR3aa: CASSPMALRETQYF
j_gene: TRBJ2-4; v_gene: TRBV18; len: 16; d_gene: NA; abundance: few; CDR3nt: TGTGCCAGCTCACCGGGGCAGCTACTAGCCAAAAACATTCAGTACTTC; CDR3aa: CASSPGQLLAKNIQYF
j_gene: TRBJ2-2; v_gene: TRBV3-1; len: 16; d_gene: TRBD1; abundance: few; CDR3nt: TGTGCCAGCAGCCGGCGGGACAGGGGGCGCTCCGGGGAGCTGTTTTTT; CDR3aa: CASSRRDRGRSGELFF
j_gene: TRBJ2-5; v_gene: TRBV6-5; len: 13; d_gene: TRBD1; abundance: NA; CDR3nt: TGTGCCAGCAGCTCCGGGACAGGGGTGACCCAGTACTTC; CDR3aa: CASSSGTGVTQYF
j_gene: TRBJ2-7; v_gene: TRBV27; len: 15; d_gene: TRBD1; abundance: few; CDR3nt: TGTGCCAGCAGTTTATTGGGGACAGGGAGCCACGAGCAGTACTTC; CDR3aa: CASSLLGTGSHEQYF
j_gene: TRBJ2-7; v_gene: TRBV27; len: 13; d_gene: NA; abundance: NA; CDR3nt: TGTGCCAGCAGTTCTCCAGGGAGTCCCAGGCAGTACTTC; CDR3aa: CASSSPGSPRQYF
j_gene: TRBJ1-5; v_gene: TRBV2; len: 15; d_gene: NA; abundance: many; CDR3nt: TGTGCCAGCAGATTGGGAGTTACCCGCAATCAGCCCCAGCATTTT; CDR3aa: CASRLGVTRNQPQHF
j_gene: TRBJ2-3; v_gene: TRBV29-1; len: 16; d_gene: TRBD2; abundance: many; CDR3nt: TGCAGCGCAAAGGGACTAGCGGGGATAAGCACAGATACGCAGTATTTT; CDR3aa: CSAKGLAGISTDTQYF
j_gene: TRBJ2-7; v_gene: TRBV20-1; len: 14; d_gene: NA; abundance: NA; CDR3nt: TGCAGTGCCCCCAGCGGGTCGATGGGTTACGAGCAGTACTTC; CDR3aa: CSAPSGSMGYEQYF
j_gene: TRBJ2-7; v_gene: TRBV20-1; len: 14; d_gene: NA; abundance: NA; CDR3nt: TGCAGTGCTAGAGATGCGACTTTTTCCTACGAGCAGTACTTC; CDR3aa: CSARDATFSYEQYF
j_gene: TRBJ2-3; v_gene: TRBV27; len: 16; d_gene: NA; abundance: few; CDR3nt: TGTGCCAGCAGTTTCTCGAACAGGGTGAGGGCAGATACGCAGTATTTT; CDR3aa: CASSFSNRVRADTQYF
j_gene: TRBJ2-3; v_gene: TRBV30; len: 14; d_gene: NA; abundance: medium-sized; CDR3nt: TGTGCCTGGAGTCGAGGGAGCCACACAGATACGCAGTATTTT; CDR3aa: CAWSRGSHTDTQYF
j_gene: TRBJ1-2; v_gene: TRBV7-9; len: 14; d_gene: TRBD1; abundance: many; CDR3nt: TGTGCCAGCAGCTCCGGGACAGGTGACTATGGCTACACCTTC; CDR3aa: CASSSGTGDYGYTF
j_gene: TRBJ2-7; v_gene: TRBV7-9; len: 13; d_gene: NA; abundance: NA; CDR3nt: TGTGCCAGCAGCTTTGGAGAGACCTACGAGCAGTACTTC; CDR3aa: CASSFGETYEQYF
j_gene: TRBJ1-1; v_gene: TRBV30; len: 12; d_gene: NA; abundance: NA; CDR3nt: TGTTCCCTAGCCTGGTACGGTCCTGAAGCTTTCTTT; CDR3aa: CSLAWYGPEAFF
j_gene: TRBJ2-3; v_gene: TRBV5-1; len: 14; d_gene: NA; abundance: many; CDR3nt: TGCGCCAGCAGCTTGCCCTCCAGCACAGATACGCAGTATTTT; CDR3aa: CASSLPSSTDTQYF
j_gene: TRBJ2-7; v_gene: TRBV7-2; len: 14; d_gene: NA; abundance: many; CDR3nt: TGTGCCAGCAGCTCTGGACGGGCACCCTACGAGCAGTACTTC; CDR3aa: CASSSGRAPYEQYF
j_gene: TRBJ1-6; v_gene: TRBV5-5; len: 12; d_gene: TRBD1; abundance: NA; CDR3nt: TGTGCCAGCAGTACAGGGGATTCACCCCTCCACTTT; CDR3aa: CASSTGDSPLHF
j_gene: TRBJ2-3; v_gene: TRBV27; len: 17; d_gene: NA; abundance: NA; CDR3nt: TGTGCCAGCAGAATAAGGGGAGTCTCCCGGGGGACAGATACGCAGTATTTT; CDR3aa: CASRIRGVSRGTDTQYF
j_gene: TRBJ1-2; v_gene: TRBV11-2; len: 14; d_gene: NA; abundance: NA; CDR3nt: TGTGCCAGCAGCTTAGATGTGGTAGGGAATGGCTACACCTTC; CDR3aa: CASSLDVVGNGYTF
j_gene: TRBJ2-7; v_gene: TRBV5-1; len: 15; d_gene: TRBD2; abundance: NA; CDR3nt: TGCGCCAGCAGCTTGGAGGCGGGGGACCCCTACGAGCAGTACTTC; CDR3aa: CASSLEAGDPYEQYF
j_gene: TRBJ2-7; v_gene: TRBV20-1; len: 13; d_gene: NA; abundance: many; CDR3nt: TGCAGTGCCCTAGGACAGACTAACTACGAGCAGTACTTC; CDR3aa: CSALGQTNYEQYF
j_gene: TRBJ2-7; v_gene: TRBV7-6; len: 18; d_gene: NA; abundance: few; CDR3nt: TGTGCCAGCAGCCCCCAATGGGGGGGCAGGTCCCTTGACTACGAGCAGTACTTC; CDR3aa: CASSPQWGGRSLDYEQYF
j_gene: TRBJ2-1; v_gene: TRBV29-1; len: 10; d_gene: NA; abundance: NA; CDR3nt: TGCAGCTCATACGACAATGAGCAGTTCTTC; CDR3aa: CSSYDNEQFF
j_gene: TRBJ2-5; v_gene: TRBV2; len: 11; d_gene: NA; abundance: few; CDR3nt: TGTGCCAGCAGTGACCAAGAGACCCAGTACTTC; CDR3aa: CASSDQETQYF
j_gene: TRBJ2-3; v_gene: TRBV6-2/TRBV6-3; len: 11; d_gene: NA; abundance: many; CDR3nt: TGTGCCAGCAGTTACGGAGATACGCAGTATTTT; CDR3aa: CASSYGDTQYF
j_gene: TRBJ2-2; v_gene: TRBV6-4; len: 16; d_gene: TRBD2; abundance: few; CDR3nt: TGTGCCAGCAGCCAAATAGCGGGGCGTGGGACCGGGGAGCTGTTTTTT; CDR3aa: CASSQIAGRGTGELFF
j_gene: TRBJ2-7; v_gene: TRBV29-1; len: 13; d_gene: NA; abundance: many; CDR3nt: TGCAGCGTTGAGGTCATTCTAAACGGCGAGCAGTACTTC; CDR3aa: CSVEVILNGEQYF
j_gene: TRBJ2-7; v_gene: TRBV5-6; len: 13; d_gene: NA; abundance: NA; CDR3nt: TGTGCCAGCAGCTTGTCGCCAGCCTACGAGCAGTACTTC; CDR3aa: CASSLSPAYEQYF
j_gene: TRBJ2-7; v_gene: TRBV4-3; len: 14; d_gene: NA; abundance: many; CDR3nt: TGCGCCAGCAGCCCCCCGGGCAGGGCCTACGAGCAGTACTTC; CDR3aa: CASSPPGRAYEQYF
j_gene: TRBJ2-7; v_gene: TRBV20-1; len: 16; d_gene: TRBD2; abundance: few; CDR3nt: TGCAGTGCTGCCCATCCGACTAGCGGGATCTCCTACGAGCAGTACTTC; CDR3aa: CSAAHPTSGISYEQYF
j_gene: TRBJ2-1; v_gene: TRBV11-3; len: 18; d_gene: TRBD2; abundance: NA; CDR3nt: TGTGCCAGCAGCTTACGATCCCCGGCCGGGACTAGCAGTAATGAGCAGTTCTTC; CDR3aa: CASSLRSPAGTSSNEQFF
j_gene: TRBJ2-5; v_gene: TRBV18; len: 14; d_gene: NA; abundance: NA; CDR3nt: TGTGCCAGCTCACCGTCGGGGGGCAGGGAGACCCAGTACTTC; CDR3aa: CASSPSGGRETQYF
j_gene: TRBJ1-1; v_gene: TRBV12-3/TRBV12-4; len: 13; d_gene: NA; abundance: few; CDR3nt: TGTGCCAGCAGTTCCACAATCCCGGCCGTGGCTTTCTTT; CDR3aa: CASSSTIPAVAFF
j_gene: TRBJ2-3; v_gene: TRBV25-1; len: 18; d_gene: TRBD2; abundance: NA; CDR3nt: TGTGCCAGCAGTGATGGAAAGCGGGGGGCATCGAGCACAGATACGCAGTATTTT; CDR3aa: CASSDGKRGASSTDTQYF
j_gene: TRBJ2-5; v_gene: TRBV6-6; len: 16; d_gene: TRBD2; abundance: NA; CDR3nt: TGTGCCAGCAGAGATCTTAGCGGGGGGAGAGGTGAGACCCAGTACTTC; CDR3aa: CASRDLSGGRGETQYF
j_gene: TRBJ2-7; v_gene: TRBV20-1; len: 16; d_gene: NA; abundance: many; CDR3nt: TGCAGTGCTAGAGATGGGGCGGCCCCTTACTCCTACGAGCAGTACTTC; CDR3aa: CSARDGAAPYSYEQYF
j_gene: TRBJ2-7; v_gene: TRBV30; len: 13; d_gene: NA; abundance: NA; CDR3nt: TGTGCCTGGAGTGTCTCCCTCTCTTTCGAGCAGTACTTC; CDR3aa: CAWSVSLSFEQYF
j_gene: TRBJ1-5; v_gene: TRBV10-3; len: 15; d_gene: NA; abundance: NA; CDR3nt: TGTGCCATCAGTGGGGGGGGACCTTTCAATCAGCCCCAGCATTTT; CDR3aa: CAISGGGPFNQPQHF
j_gene: TRBJ2-3; v_gene: TRBV18; len: 15; d_gene: NA; abundance: few; CDR3nt: TGTGCCAGCTCACCGACAGCCACTAGCACAGATACGCAGTATTTT; CDR3aa: CASSPTATSTDTQYF
j_gene: TRBJ2-1; v_gene: TRBV19; len: 12; d_gene: NA; abundance: many; CDR3nt: TGTGCCAGTAGCACTACCTCCAATGAGCAGTTCTTC; CDR3aa: CASSTTSNEQFF
j_gene: TRBJ2-1; v_gene: TRBV12-5; len: 15; d_gene: TRBD1; abundance: NA; CDR3nt: TGTGCTAGTGGTTCCGGACAGGGGGCGCCGAATGAGCAGTTCTTC; CDR3aa: CASGSGQGAPNEQFF
j_gene: TRBJ2-5; v_gene: TRBV24-1; len: 13; d_gene: NA; abundance: few; CDR3nt: TGTGCCACCAGTGACTACAGGGTAGAGACCCAGTACTTC; CDR3aa: CATSDYRVETQYF
j_gene: TRBJ2-7; v_gene: TRBV6-2/TRBV6-3; len: 15; d_gene: NA; abundance: NA; CDR3nt: TGTGCCAGCAGAAGCTGGACATCACTTTCCTACGAGCAGTACTTC; CDR3aa: CASRSWTSLSYEQYF
j_gene: TRBJ1-5; v_gene: TRBV18; len: 14; d_gene: NA; abundance: many; CDR3nt: TGTGCCAGCTCACCAAACCGGGGGAATCAGCCCCAGCATTTT; CDR3aa: CASSPNRGNQPQHF
j_gene: TRBJ1-1; v_gene: TRBV7-2; len: 15; d_gene: NA; abundance: few; CDR3nt: TGTGCCAGCAGCTTAGCGCGGACCTACCCGATTGAAGCTTTCTTT; CDR3aa: CASSLARTYPIEAFF
j_gene: TRBJ2-1; v_gene: TRBV19; len: 15; d_gene: NA; abundance: many; CDR3nt: TGTGCCAGTAGTATAGGTAGGGGAAAGGGCAATGAGCAGTTCTTC; CDR3aa: CASSIGRGKGNEQFF
j_gene: TRBJ2-1; v_gene: TRBV6-6; len: 15; d_gene: NA; abundance: NA; CDR3nt: TGTGCCAGCAGTTACTCGAACCTTGAAAACAATGAGCAGTTCTTC; CDR3aa: CASSYSNLENNEQFF
j_gene: TRBJ2-2; v_gene: TRBV4-2; len: 15; d_gene: TRBD1; abundance: many; CDR3nt: TGTGCCAGCAGCCAGCGGGACAGGTCCCCCGGGGAGCTGTTTTTT; CDR3aa: CASSQRDRSPGELFF
j_gene: TRBJ1-6; v_gene: TRBV7-2; len: 13; d_gene: NA; abundance: few; CDR3nt: TGTGCCAGCAGCTTAGACATGAATTCACCCCTCCACTTT; CDR3aa: CASSLDMNSPLHF